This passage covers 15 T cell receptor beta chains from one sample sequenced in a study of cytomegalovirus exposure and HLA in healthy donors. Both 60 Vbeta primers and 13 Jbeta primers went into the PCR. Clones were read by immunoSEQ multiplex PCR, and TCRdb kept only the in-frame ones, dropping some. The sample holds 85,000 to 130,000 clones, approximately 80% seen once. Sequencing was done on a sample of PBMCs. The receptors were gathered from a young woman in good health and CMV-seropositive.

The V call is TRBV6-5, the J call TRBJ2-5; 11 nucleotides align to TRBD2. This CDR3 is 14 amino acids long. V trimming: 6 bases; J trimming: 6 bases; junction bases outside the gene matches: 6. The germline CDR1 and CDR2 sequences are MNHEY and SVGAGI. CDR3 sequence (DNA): TGTGCCAGCAGCCAGGGACTAGCGGTCCAGACCCAGTACTTC. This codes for CASSQGLAVQTQYF.

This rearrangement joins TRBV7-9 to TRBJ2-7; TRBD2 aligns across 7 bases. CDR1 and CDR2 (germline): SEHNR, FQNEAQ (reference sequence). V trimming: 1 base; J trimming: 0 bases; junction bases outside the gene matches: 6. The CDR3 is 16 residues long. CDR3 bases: TGTGCCAGCAGCTTAGTCTTAACGGGAGGCTCCTACGAGCAGTACTTC. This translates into CASSLVLTGGSYEQYF.

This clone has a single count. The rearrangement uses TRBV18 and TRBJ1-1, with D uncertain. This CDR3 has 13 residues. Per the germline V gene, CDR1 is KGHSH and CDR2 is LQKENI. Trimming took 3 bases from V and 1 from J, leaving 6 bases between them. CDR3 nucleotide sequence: TGTGCCAGCTCACCCCCGAGGAACACTGAAGCTTTCTTT. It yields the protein CASSPPRNTEAFF.

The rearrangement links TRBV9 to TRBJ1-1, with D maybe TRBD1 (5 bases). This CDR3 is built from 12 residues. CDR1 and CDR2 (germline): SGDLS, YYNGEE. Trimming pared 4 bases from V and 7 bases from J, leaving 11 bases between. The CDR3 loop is CASSKGVGEAFF. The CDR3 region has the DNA TGTGCCAGCAGCAAAGGGGTCGGTGAAGCTTTCTTT. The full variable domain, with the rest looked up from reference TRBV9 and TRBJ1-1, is DSGVTQTPKHLITATGQRVTLRCSPRSGDLSVYWYQQSLDQGLQFLIQYYNGEERAKGNILERFSAQQFPDLHSELNLSSLELGDSALYFCASSKGVGEAFFGQGTRLTVV.

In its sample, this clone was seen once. This chain's CDR3 is CASARAGGGQPQHF. In DNA, the CDR3 is TGTGCCAGTGCACGGGCAGGGGGCGGTCAGCCCCAGCATTTT. The V gene is TRBV28, the J gene TRBJ1-5, with 8 positions matching TRBD1. The CDR3 is 14 amino acids. Looked up from germline, CDR1 is MDHEN and CDR2 is SYDVKM. V dropped 9 bases and J dropped 6; count of bases not matched to a gene: 10.

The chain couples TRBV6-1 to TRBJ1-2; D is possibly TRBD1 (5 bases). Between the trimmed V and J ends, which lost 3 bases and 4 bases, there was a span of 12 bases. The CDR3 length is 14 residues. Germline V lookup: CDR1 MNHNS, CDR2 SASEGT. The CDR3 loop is CASSDLQEIYGYTF. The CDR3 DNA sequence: TGTGCCAGCAGTGACCTACAGGAGATCTATGGCTACACCTTC.

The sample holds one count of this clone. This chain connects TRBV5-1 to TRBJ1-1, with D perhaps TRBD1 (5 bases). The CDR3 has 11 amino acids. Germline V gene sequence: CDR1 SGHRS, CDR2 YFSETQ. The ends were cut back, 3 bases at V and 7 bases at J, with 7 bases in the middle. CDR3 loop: CASSWGDEAFF. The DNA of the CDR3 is TGCGCCAGCAGCTGGGGCGATGAAGCTTTCTTT.

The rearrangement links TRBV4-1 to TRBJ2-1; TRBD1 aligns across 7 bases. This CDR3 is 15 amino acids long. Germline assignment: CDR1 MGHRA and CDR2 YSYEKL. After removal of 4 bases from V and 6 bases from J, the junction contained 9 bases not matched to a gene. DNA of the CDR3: TGCGCCAGCAGCCTCGGGACAGTTGGATTCAATGAGCAGTTCTTC. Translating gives CASSLGTVGFNEQFF.

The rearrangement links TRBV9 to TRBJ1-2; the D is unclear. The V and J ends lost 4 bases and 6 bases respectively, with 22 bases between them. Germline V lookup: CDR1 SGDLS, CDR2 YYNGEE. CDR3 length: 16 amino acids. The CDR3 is CASSSRAQLRADGYTF. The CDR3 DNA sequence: TGTGCCAGCAGCTCGCGAGCACAGTTGAGGGCGGATGGCTACACCTTC. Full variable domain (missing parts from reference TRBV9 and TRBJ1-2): DSGVTQTPKHLITATGQRVTLRCSPRSGDLSVYWYQQSLDQGLQFLIQYYNGEERAKGNILERFSAQQFPDLHSELNLSSLELGDSALYFCASSSRAQLRADGYTFGSGTRLTVV.

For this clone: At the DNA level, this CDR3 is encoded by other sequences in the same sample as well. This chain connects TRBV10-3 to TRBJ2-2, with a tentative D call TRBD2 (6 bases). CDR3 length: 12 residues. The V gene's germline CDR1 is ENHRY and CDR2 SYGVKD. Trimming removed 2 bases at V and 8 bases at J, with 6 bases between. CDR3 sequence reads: CAISESGGELFF. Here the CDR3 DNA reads TGTGCCATCAGTGAGAGCGGGGGGGAGCTGTTTTTT.

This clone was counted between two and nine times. CDR3 nucleotide sequence: TGTGCCAGCAGCTTTACGGGGACAACTAATGAAAAACTGTTTTTT. It translates to CASSFTGTTNEKLFF. The chain has TRBV5-6 and TRBJ1-4, with no clear D. Germline CDR1 is SGHDT and CDR2 is YYEEEE. The CDR3 is 15 residues long. Between the trimmed V and J ends, which lost 2 bases and 0 bases, there was a span of 8 bases.

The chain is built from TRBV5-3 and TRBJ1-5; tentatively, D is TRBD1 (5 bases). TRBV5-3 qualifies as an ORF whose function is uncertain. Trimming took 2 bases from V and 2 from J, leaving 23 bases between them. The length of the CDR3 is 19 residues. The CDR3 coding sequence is TGTGCCAGAAGCTTTCCCCCGCTCCCGGGGGGAAACGGCAATCAGCCCCAGCATTTT. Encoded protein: CARSFPPLPGGNGNQPQHF.

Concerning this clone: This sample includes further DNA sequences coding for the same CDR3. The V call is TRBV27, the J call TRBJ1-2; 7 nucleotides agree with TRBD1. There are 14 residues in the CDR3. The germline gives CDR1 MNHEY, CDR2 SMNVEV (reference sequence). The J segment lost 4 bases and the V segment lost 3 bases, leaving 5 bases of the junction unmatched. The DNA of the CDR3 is TGTGCCAGCAGTTTGGCAGGGGGTAGCTATGGCTACACCTTC. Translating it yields CASSLAGGSYGYTF.

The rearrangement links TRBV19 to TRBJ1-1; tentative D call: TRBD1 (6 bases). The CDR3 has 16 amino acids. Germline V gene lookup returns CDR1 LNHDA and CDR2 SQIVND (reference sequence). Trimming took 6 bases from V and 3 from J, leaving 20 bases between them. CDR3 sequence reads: CASSPEGRGRHTEAFF. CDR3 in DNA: TGTGCCAGTAGCCCAGAGGGCAGGGGAAGGCACACTGAAGCTTTCTTT.

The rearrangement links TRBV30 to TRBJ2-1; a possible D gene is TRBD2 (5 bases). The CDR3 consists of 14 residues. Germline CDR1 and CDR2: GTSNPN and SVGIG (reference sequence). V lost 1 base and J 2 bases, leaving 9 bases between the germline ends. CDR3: CAWSGAATYNEQFF. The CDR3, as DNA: TGTGCCTGGAGTGGAGCGGCAACCTACAATGAGCAGTTCTTC.